This record covers a single T cell receptor beta chain. For recovered donors of Cohort 3, there were two negative PCRs, clearance, or symptom resolution. These data are taken from a study of blood T cell repertoires in COVID-19. About the study: From T cells, B-cell-depleted T cells, or PBMCs came the material, which was cDNA or gDNA.

Repertoires were generated with immunoSEQ multiplex PCR, while TCRdb's copy carries only in-frame clones and drops some. The sample records approximately 200,000 clones, roughly 84% being singletons. Trimming took off 3 bases at V and 5 bases at J, with 8 bases between the two ends. This CDR3 has 13 amino acids. The receptor's source is a woman between 25 and 40 years old who had recovered from COVID-19. J is TRBJ2-1 and V is TRBV12-3 or TRBV12-4; no clear D. Material for sequencing was PBMCs or T cells enriched from blood (not recorded which). Here the CDR3 reads CASSFGRNNEQFF. DNA for the CDR3: TGTGCCAGCAGTTTCGGTAGAAACAATGAGCAGTTCTTC.